One and the same sample provided the 20 T cell receptor beta chains below, sequenced in a study of cytomegalovirus exposure and HLA in healthy donors. Only in-frame clones appear in the TCRdb table, and some are missing; sequencing was by immunoSEQ multiplex PCR. The sample has over 200,000 clones, about nine tenths seen once. The sample comprised PBMCs. The receptors come from a woman between 18 and 29 years old in good health and CMV-seropositive.

The chain combines TRBV6-5 with TRBJ1-2; TRBD1 is a possible D gene (6 bases). Trimming removed 5 bases at V and 13 bases at J, with 14 bases between. Germline values: CDR1 MNHEY, CDR2 SVGAGI. This CDR3 has 11 residues. In DNA, the CDR3 is TGTGCCAGCAGTGAAGGGACACCTACCACCTTC. Amino acids: CASSEGTPTTF.

The chain couples TRBV10-3 to TRBJ2-5; D is unresolved. This CDR3 has 12 amino acids. CDR1 and CDR2 (germline): ENHRY, SYGVKD. The V end lost 10 bases, the J end lost 5 bases, and 14 bases lay between the germline ends. CDR3 loop: CATKSSRETQYF. CDR3 coding DNA: TGTGCCACCAAGAGCTCGAGGGAGACCCAGTACTTC.

The chain has TRBV7-9 and TRBJ2-7; 8 nucleotides line up with TRBD1. V shed 4 bases, J shed 3 bases, and the junction held 5 bases outside the gene matches. The CDR3 loop spans 14 amino acids. The germline V gene has CDR1 SEHNR and CDR2 FQNEAQ (reference sequence). The CDR3 nucleotides read TGTGCCAGCAGCTACGCAGGACAGGGCTACGAGCAGTACTTC. The encoded protein is CASSYAGQGYEQYF.

This chain links TRBV30 with TRBJ1-1; 8 bases are shared with TRBD1. The junction had 2 bases not matched to a gene; V was cut back by 1 base and J by 1 base. The CDR3 is 14 residues long. The germline CDR1 and CDR2 sequences are GTSNPN and SVGIG (reference sequence). CDR3 bases: TGTGCCTGGAGTGCCGGGACAGGGAACACTGAAGCTTTCTTT. It codes for CAWSAGTGNTEAFF.

The V call is TRBV2, the J call TRBJ2-7; weak D call: TRBD1 (6 bases). Trimming left V 1 base short and J 7 bases short, with 17 bases between. The CDR3 has 15 residues. The germline CDR1 and CDR2 sequences are SNHLY and FYNNEI. Here the CDR3 reads CASSEEGHRTGEQYF. In nucleotides, the CDR3 is TGTGCCAGCAGTGAAGAGGGACACCGCACGGGAGAGCAGTACTTC.

J is TRBJ2-2 and V is TRBV2; 10 nucleotides line up with TRBD2. Looked up from germline, CDR1 is SNHLY and CDR2 is FYNNEI. This CDR3 region has 14 residues. Germline trimming cut 8 bases from V and 4 bases from J; bases unmatched to any gene: 4. CDR3 loop: CASDGLAATGELFF. CDR3 nucleotides: TGTGCCAGCGACGGACTAGCGGCCACCGGGGAGCTGTTTTTT.

CDR3 in DNA: TGTGCCAGCAGCGAGCGGGACAGGGCCCAAGAGACCCAGTACTTC. As protein: CASSERDRAQETQYF. V usage is TRBV9 and J usage is TRBJ2-5, with 9 bases aligning to TRBD1. With V trimmed by 3 bases and J by 1 base, 4 bases remained unmatched. CDR1 and CDR2 (germline): SGDLS, YYNGEE. This CDR3 is built from 15 residues. The full variable domain, rest sourced from reference TRBV9 and TRBJ2-5, is DSGVTQTPKHLITATGQRVTLRCSPRSGDLSVYWYQQSLDQGLQFLIQYYNGEERAKGNILERFSAQQFPDLHSELNLSSLELGDSALYFCASSERDRAQETQYFGPGTRLLVL.

CDR3 region: CASSLHNRGAGYTF. CDR3 DNA sequence: TGTGCCAGCAGTTTGCACAACAGGGGCGCAGGCTACACCTTC. The chain joins TRBV28 to TRBJ1-2; 7 bases line up with TRBD1. The CDR3 covers 14 residues. Trimming at V came to 3 bases and at J to 8 bases, leaving 9 bases not matched to a gene. Germline V gene data show CDR1 as MDHEN and CDR2 as SYDVKM.

This clone was counted once. The chain combines TRBV19 with TRBJ2-1; 8 bases match TRBD1. Trimming removed 5 bases from V and 9 bases from J; junction bases left unmatched: 9. Germline V lookup: CDR1 LNHDA, CDR2 SQIVND (reference sequence). The CDR3 is 14 residues long. The CDR3 region has the DNA TGTGCCAGTAGTTTCCAGGACAGGGACACTGAGCAGTTCTTC. Encoded protein: CASSFQDRDTEQFF.

The CDR3 DNA reads as TGTGCCAGCTCACCACGTTCTCCGGTAGCGGGTGAGCAGTACTTC. It translates to CASSPRSPVAGEQYF. The chain links TRBV18 to TRBJ2-7, with 7 bases fitting TRBD2. J lost 7 bases, V lost 1 base, and 10 bases had no gene match. Germline values: CDR1 KGHSH, CDR2 LQKENI. CDR3 length: 15 amino acids.

In DNA form, the CDR3 reads TGTGCCAGCAGCTTACAACAGGGGGTTCGTGGCTACACCTTC. The encoded protein is CASSLQQGVRGYTF. The V gene is TRBV7-8, the J gene TRBJ1-2, with 8 positions matching TRBD1. Germline values: CDR1 SGHVS, CDR2 FQNEAQ. The CDR3 consists of 14 residues. The V gene end was trimmed by 2 bases and the J gene end by 7 bases; junction bases not matched to a gene: 6.

The V call is TRBV27, the J call TRBJ2-2; 7 bases line up with TRBD1. The CDR3 has 15 amino acids. Germline values: CDR1 MNHEY, CDR2 SMNVEV (reference sequence). V gave up 10 bases and J gave up 0 bases; unmatched junction bases: 8. For the CDR3, the DNA is TGTGCCAACCGAATTGGGACAGCGAACACCGGGGAGCTGTTTTTT. Its translation: CANRIGTANTGELFF.

The chain joins TRBV27 to TRBJ1-1; maybe TRBD1 (6 bases). V lost 0 bases and J lost 5, with 13 bases in between. This CDR3 is built from 15 residues. Germline CDR1 MNHEY, CDR2 SMNVEV (reference sequence). The CDR3 loop is CASSLSSGAGTEAFF. The CDR3 DNA reads as TGTGCCAGCAGTTTATCCTCAGGGGCAGGGACTGAAGCTTTCTTT.

The rearrangement links TRBV6-1 to TRBJ1-3; maybe TRBD1 (6 bases). Trimming removed 3 bases at V and 0 bases at J, with 21 bases between. The CDR3 is 19 amino acids. Germline CDR1 is MNHNS and CDR2 is SASEGT. DNA for the CDR3: TGTGCCAGCAGTGACCGGGGCAGGGGCTGGAGTGACTCTGGAAACACCATATATTTT. It translates to CASSDRGRGWSDSGNTIYF.

V gene TRBV2 combines with J gene TRBJ2-7, with D unresolved. V shed 4 bases and J shed 0 bases, with 10 bases lying between them. Germline loops: CDR1 SNHLY, CDR2 FYNNEI. CDR3 size: 14 residues. CDR3 residues: CASSATESSYEQYF. The CDR3 coding sequence is TGTGCCAGCAGTGCGACGGAGAGCTCCTACGAGCAGTACTTC.

The chain joins TRBV28 to TRBJ2-7, with TRBD1 matching 9 bases. The germline gives CDR1 MDHEN, CDR2 SYDVKM. Trimming cost V 2 bases and J 7 bases; bases outside gene matches: 6. This CDR3 spans 14 amino acids. CDR3 amino acids: CASSLGQGISEQYF. In nucleotides, the CDR3 is TGTGCCAGCAGTTTAGGACAGGGGATCTCGGAGCAGTACTTC.

This clone was recorded once. This chain links TRBV21-1 with TRBJ1-4. TRBV21-1 constitutes a pseudogene. This CDR3 region has 18 residues. The CDR3 protein is CASSKTSMSRATNEKLFF. CDR3 DNA: TGTGCCAGCAGCAAAACCTCGATGTCCCGGGCAACTAATGAAAAACTGTTTTTT.

The gene calls are TRBV30 and TRBJ2-1; 8 nucleotides align to TRBD2. This CDR3 has 18 amino acids. The V gene's germline CDR1 is GTSNPN and CDR2 SVGIG (reference sequence). The trim removed 0 bases at V and 0 bases at J, leaving 10 bases unmatched. The CDR3 reads CAWSVGLVPPSSYNEQFF. The CDR3 coding sequence is TGTGCCTGGAGTGTGGGACTAGTCCCTCCGAGCTCCTACAATGAGCAGTTCTTC.

The V and J genes are TRBV9 and TRBJ2-2; 16 bases align to TRBD2. The J segment lost 3 bases and the V segment lost 3 bases, leaving 20 bases of the junction unmatched. CDR3 length: 23 residues. Germline loops: CDR1 SGDLS, CDR2 YYNGEE. The CDR3 here is CASSESGHPGLAGGPQDTGELFF. In DNA form, the CDR3 reads TGTGCCAGCAGCGAAAGCGGGCATCCGGGACTAGCGGGAGGGCCCCAGGACACCGGGGAGCTGTTTTTT.

This CDR3 reads CASSVQGNEQFF. The CDR3 nucleotides are TGTGCCAGCAGCGTACAGGGAAATGAGCAGTTCTTC. The V and J genes are TRBV7-2 and TRBJ2-1; the D gene is possibly TRBD1 (6 bases). This CDR3 region has 12 residues. The germline V and J ends were trimmed by 5 bases and 7 bases, with 9 bases remaining between them. CDR1 SGHTA and CDR2 FQGNSA come from the germline V gene.